This entry is about one T cell receptor (beta chain). The antigen it recognizes is unknown. Base qualities are not recorded, but no much larger clone differs from it by a single base. This entry comes from a study of blood T cell repertoires in COVID-19 (dated by TCRdb to 2018 to 2021). Some background on the complete study: Samples from collaborators originated in the United States, Italy and Spain and spanned both the acute and convalescent phases of COVID-19. Where available, HLA class I and class II types were obtained from metadata supplied by the sample provider rather than from assay-based typing. A freely available public database, intended as a resource for researchers studying the immune response to SARS-CoV-2, is where the repertoires were released. Subjects who had been exposed to COVID-19, were actively infected with it, or had recovered from it provided the deeply sampled blood TCRbeta repertoires that made up the dataset. The samples were drawn from two sources: the first 160 participants of the ongoing ImmuneRACE study, and 1,254 subjects contributed by 6 global collaborators. The sample metadata nearly always contained a de-identified subject ID, COVID-19 status, age in years and sex. The prospective study material was composed of cDNA or gDNA derived from T cells, B-cell-depleted T cells, or PBMCs. General findings and caveats noted by the study authors: Clinical and demographic metadata were provided uncurated, with the amount varying by source and participant.

The immunoSEQ Assay, a bias-controlled multiplex PCR, was used to amplify TCRbeta CDR3 regions from genomic DNA. The authors' pipeline ran thus. Within the assay, amplification of reference gene primers was used to estimate how many nucleated cells each sample contained. To quantify the absolute abundance of each unique TCRbeta CDR3 rearrangement, sequence reads were collapsed and filtered. For each sample, productive Simpson clonality was calculated as the square root of Simpson's diversity index over productive rearrangements. TCRdb obtained this table from immuneACCESS and retained in-frame rearrangements with V and J assigned. These tables miss some clones; where compared with another copy, unresolved V genes account for less than half of the shortfall, and the remainder is unexplained. The V and J calls and clone size are taken from that table; D and trimming were inferred from the DNA. The sample yields roughly 65,000 clones; around nine tenths were counted once. Around 14% of the sample is in the top ten clones.

Trimming removed 7 bases from V and 6 bases from J; the gene matches leave 11 bases unexplained. The CDR3 spans 14 residues, from the cysteine through the phenylalanine. Only CDR3 DNA is held: 42 bases, read in frame from base 1. The germline V gene yields MNHEY for CDR1 and SVGAGI for CDR2. Collaborating institutions collected whole blood in K2EDTA tubes following their own protocols. For TCRbeta analysis, collaborators shipped samples as frozen whole blood, isolated PBMCs, or DNA extracted from either of those sample types. This clonotype was obtained from an older woman with acute or convalescent COVID-19. Sequenced sample: peripheral blood. The V and J segments used are TRBV6-5 and TRBJ2-7; TRBD2 matches 8 bases in the middle. At the DNA level, the sequence is TGTGCCAGCAAAGCGGGGGCCCTCACGGGCGAGCAGTACTTC. Translation gives CASKAGALTGEQYF.